This T cell receptor (beta chain) is drawn from a study of blood T cell repertoires in COVID-19. At the level of the study: Acute and convalescent COVID-19 specimens originated in the United States, Italy and Spain.

The table came from immunoSEQ multiplex PCR; TCRdb's copy has only in-frame clones and leaves some out. The data show some 330,000 clones, around 87% seen once. Germline-derived CDR1 and CDR2 are MNHEY and SMNVEV (reference sequence). Trimming took off 4 bases at V and 5 bases at J, with 9 bases between the two ends. The CDR3 runs to 13 residues. The rearrangement links TRBV27 to TRBJ1-5; D is perhaps TRBD1 (6 bases). Material: PBMCs or T cells enriched from blood (not recorded which). The receptor's source is a man in his forties in a cohort exposed to, infected with or recovered from COVID-19 (not recorded which). CDR3 protein: CASSYRAYQPQHF. As DNA, the CDR3 is TGTGCCAGCAGTTACAGGGCGTATCAGCCCCAGCATTTT.